This TCR beta chain was observed in a study of graft-versus-host responses after intestinal transplantation. Study results and limitations: When patients had graft-donor T cell macrochimerism, their allografts held high graft-versus-host to host-versus-graft clonal ratios.

As concerns this clone: Its antigen is unidentified.

The CDR3 has 15 amino acids. Germline CDR1 reads LNHDA; CDR2 reads SQIVND (reference sequence). J lost 6 bases, V lost 1 base, and 4 bases had no gene match. TCRdb's copy holds only in-frame clones and misses some; the assay was immunoSEQ multiplex PCR. The sample carries tens of thousands of clones, almost 95% recorded once. The sequenced sample was unstimulated CD4+ T cells sorted from spleen or lymph node cells, obtained before transplant. The V gene is TRBV19, the J gene TRBJ1-5, with TRBD1 identical over 9 bases. This TCR was sampled from a human donor who was the organ donor for an intestinal transplant. The CDR3 nucleotides read TGTGCCAGTAGTATAGCCGGGACAGGGACTCAGCCCCAGCATTTT. It yields the protein CASSIAGTGTQPQHF.